These T cell receptor beta chains were read from a single sample in a study of blood T cell repertoires in COVID-19. Using immunoSEQ multiplex PCR, the repertoire was profiled, and TCRdb retains in-frame clones only, with some absent. This sample carries fewer than 85,000 clones, about 90% of them seen once, and the ten largest clones take under 1.1%. The sequencing sample was made of peripheral blood. The receptors were sampled from a woman between 45 and 65 years old in a cohort sampled during active COVID-19. CDR3s include the opening cysteine and the closing phenylalanine or tryptophan. A D gene is named only where the DNA matches it firmly. Part of the rows lack a size; the others show once, few, many or a class for expanded clones.

. | TRBJ2-7 | TRBV6-5 | 13 | . | CASRTGSSYEQYF | TGTGCCAGCAGAACAGGGAGCTCCTACGAGCAGTACTTC
TRBD2 | TRBJ2-1 | TRBV4-2 | 15 | . | CASSQAQRELNEQFF | TGTGCCAGCAGCCAAGCCCAGCGGGAACTAAATGAGCAGTTCTTC
TRBD1 | TRBJ1-1 | TRBV7-8 | 15 | . | CASSPGQGLNTEAFF | TGTGCCAGCAGCCCGGGACAGGGGTTGAACACTGAAGCTTTCTTT
. | TRBJ2-2 | TRBV19 | 14 | . | CASSIPRGTGELFF | TGTGCCAGTAGTATCCCTAGAGGAACCGGGGAGCTGTTTTTT
. | TRBJ1-2 | TRBV2 | 14 | . | CASSEDTAVYGYTF | TGTGCCAGCAGTGAAGACACAGCGGTATATGGCTACACCTTC
. | TRBJ1-1 | TRBV7-9 | 15 | . | CASSLGLRENTEAFF | TGTGCCAGCAGCTTAGGGCTCCGGGAGAACACTGAAGCTTTCTTT
. | TRBJ1-4 | TRBV5-8 | 16 | few | CASSLEGAGGSEKLFF | TGTGCCAGCAGCCTGGAGGGCGCGGGAGGATCGGAAAAACTGTTTTTT
. | TRBJ2-2 | TRBV30 | 14 | . | CAWSEVGQTGELFF | TGTGCCTGGAGCGAGGTGGGGCAGACCGGGGAGCTGTTTTTT
TRBD1 | TRBJ1-5 | TRBV6-5 | 14 | . | CASRDRGNNQPQHF | TGTGCCAGCAGGGACAGGGGTAACAATCAGCCCCAGCATTTT
. | TRBJ2-4 | TRBV7-2 | 18 | once | CASSLAPGGGRLKNIQYF | TGTGCCAGCAGCTTAGCGCCGGGGGGCGGGAGACTAAAAAACATTCAGTACTTC
. | TRBJ2-1 | TRBV28 | 12 | . | CASEAGYNEQFF | TGTGCCAGCGAGGCCGGCTACAATGAGCAGTTCTTC
. | TRBJ1-1 | TRBV6-6 | 14 | . | CASSYPDRNTEAFF | TGTGCCAGCAGTTACCCGGACAGGAACACTGAAGCTTTCTTT
TRBD1 | TRBJ2-5 | TRBV27 | 12 | many | CASAGQGETQYF | TGTGCCAGCGCCGGACAGGGGGAGACCCAGTACTTC
. | TRBJ1-1 | TRBV11-3 | 14 | . | CASSLGGENTEAFF | TGTGCCAGCAGCTTAGGGGGAGAGAACACTGAAGCTTTCTTT
TRBD2 | TRBJ2-7 | TRBV18 | 12 | . | CASTTSGYEQYF | TGTGCCAGCACGACTAGCGGGTACGAGCAGTACTTC
. | TRBJ1-5 | TRBV30 | 13 | . | CAWSSGSDQPQHF | TGTGCCTGGAGTTCAGGGTCTGATCAGCCCCAGCATTTT
. | TRBJ2-1 | TRBV18 | 15 | once | CASSPQDSSYNEQFF | TGTGCCAGCTCACCCCAGGACAGCTCCTACAATGAGCAGTTCTTC
TRBD1 | TRBJ2-7 | TRBV6-5 | 12 | . | CASSHRQGATHF | TGTGCCAGCAGTCACAGACAGGGGGCTACCCACTTC
TRBD2 | TRBJ2-3 | TRBV28 | 14 | once | CASSPAGDSDTQYF | TGTGCCAGCAGTCCGGCGGGAGACTCAGATACGCAGTATTTT
. | TRBJ1-2 | TRBV3-1/TRBV3-2 | 13 | . | CASSSGGDYGYTF | TGTGCCAGCAGCTCGGGAGGAGACTATGGCTACACCTTC
. | TRBJ1-2 | TRBV11-2 | 15 | . | CASSARGGWNYGYTF | TGTGCCAGCAGCGCCCGGGGAGGGTGGAACTATGGCTACACCTTC
TRBD1 | TRBJ1-1 | TRBV9 | 15 | . | CASSVGQGGYTEAFF | TGTGCCAGCAGCGTTGGACAGGGGGGTTACACTGAAGCTTTCTTT
. | TRBJ1-2 | TRBV2 | 14 | once | CASSERPGNVGYTF | TGTGCCAGCAGTGAAAGGCCAGGGAATGTAGGCTACACCTTC
. | TRBJ2-4 | TRBV19 | 16 | . | CASSLSGARDKNIQYF | TGTGCCAGTAGTCTTAGCGGAGCCCGTGACAAAAACATTCAGTACTTC
TRBD2 | TRBJ2-3 | TRBV4-2 | 18 | . | CASSQGRTSGSSTDTQYF | TGTGCCAGCAGCCAAGGAAGGACTAGCGGGAGTAGCACAGATACGCAGTATTTT
. | TRBJ2-7 | TRBV4-1 | 15 | . | CASSPTEVLPYEQYF | TGCGCCAGCAGCCCGACGGAGGTTCTACCCTACGAGCAGTACTTC
. | TRBJ2-3 | TRBV11-2 | 14 | . | CASSLEPTTDTQYF | TGTGCCAGCAGCTTAGAGCCTACCACAGATACGCAGTATTTT
TRBD2 | TRBJ2-1 | TRBV5-1 | 17 | . | CASSLALSGYSYNEQFF | TGCGCCAGCAGCTTGGCCCTTAGCGGGTACTCCTACAATGAGCAGTTCTTC
. | TRBJ1-1 | TRBV3-1/TRBV3-2 | 15 | . | CASSLRGGVNTEAFF | TGTGCCAGCAGCCTCCGCGGAGGAGTGAACACTGAAGCTTTCTTT
. | TRBJ2-7 | TRBV5-1 | 15 | . | CASSLSTGGIYEQYF | TGCGCCAGCAGCTTGTCTACTGGCGGGATCTACGAGCAGTACTTC
TRBD2 | TRBJ2-7 | TRBV5-1 | 14 | . | CASSFGPSGREQYF | TGCGCCAGCAGCTTTGGGCCTAGCGGGAGGGAGCAGTACTTC
TRBD2 | TRBJ2-7 | TRBV28 | 15 | . | CASSPLSGRRNEQYF | TGTGCCAGCAGTCCCCTTAGCGGGAGGAGGAACGAGCAGTACTTC
. | TRBJ2-1 | TRBV9 | 15 | . | CASSVETGSYNEQFF | TGTGCCAGCAGCGTAGAAACAGGCTCCTACAATGAGCAGTTCTTC
. | TRBJ2-7 | TRBV7-2 | 15 | . | CASSPTLGEGYEQYF | TGTGCCAGCAGCCCGACGCTGGGAGAGGGCTACGAGCAGTACTTC
. | TRBJ1-1 | TRBV19 | 13 | . | CASSGVRGTEAFF | TGTGCCAGCAGTGGGGTACGGGGCACTGAAGCTTTCTTT
TRBD2 | TRBJ2-1 | TRBV30 | 14 | . | CAWIRGSQYNEQFF | TGTGCCTGGATCCGCGGGAGTCAGTACAATGAGCAGTTCTTC
TRBD1 | TRBJ2-1 | TRBV6-5 | 15 | . | CASSQRSGQGSGQFF | TGTGCCAGCAGCCAAAGGTCAGGACAGGGGTCGGGGCAGTTCTTC
TRBD1 | TRBJ1-5 | TRBV5-1 | 14 | . | CASSPGQGSQPQHF | TGCGCCAGCAGCCCGGGACAGGGAAGTCAGCCCCAGCATTTT
. | TRBJ2-7 | TRBV2 | 13 | . | CASSDRRSYEQYF | TGTGCCAGCAGTGACCGGAGGTCCTACGAGCAGTACTTC
. | TRBJ2-1 | TRBV6-6 | 14 | . | CASSLTSMGIEQFF | TGTGCCAGCAGTTTGACTAGTATGGGGATTGAGCAGTTCTTC
TRBD1 | TRBJ1-4 | TRBV11-2 | 17 | . | CASSLSTLGTANEKLFF | TGTGCCAGCAGCTTATCAACCTTAGGGACAGCGAATGAAAAACTGTTTTTT
TRBD1 | TRBJ1-2 | TRBV27 | 13 | . | CASRMTGGEGYTF | TGTGCCAGCAGAATGACAGGGGGCGAGGGCTACACCTTC
TRBD1 | TRBJ1-1 | TRBV27 | 17 | . | CASSRVVSGTGRSGAFF | TGTGCCAGCAGTCGAGTAGTGTCCGGGACAGGAAGGTCGGGAGCTTTCTTT
TRBD1 | TRBJ2-7 | TRBV4-2 | 15 | . | CASSPSGQGAYEQYF | TGTGCCAGCAGCCCATCGGGACAGGGGGCCTACGAGCAGTACTTC
. | TRBJ1-2 | TRBV19 | 18 | few | CASSIALIPNRANYGYTF | TGTGCCAGTAGTATAGCCCTGATCCCTAACAGGGCCAACTATGGCTACACCTTC
. | TRBJ1-6 | TRBV28 | 14 | . | CASIPTGYNSPLHF | TGTGCCAGCATTCCGACGGGGTATAATTCACCCCTCCACTTT
. | TRBJ1-1 | TRBV18 | 13 | . | CASYWAANTEAFF | TGTGCCAGCTACTGGGCAGCGAACACTGAAGCTTTCTTT
TRBD1 | TRBJ1-5 | TRBV28 | 17 | . | CASSSGQGVGSNQPQHF | TGTGCCAGCAGTTCGGGACAGGGGGTTGGGAGCAATCAGCCCCAGCATTTT
. | TRBJ2-6 | TRBV30 | 14 | . | CAWSEGTGANVLTF | TGTGCCTGGAGTGAGGGGACTGGGGCCAACGTCCTGACTTTC
TRBD2 | TRBJ2-1 | TRBV25-1 | 16 | . | CASSELERELVDEQFF | TGTGCCAGCAGTGAATTGGAGCGGGAGTTAGTCGATGAGCAGTTCTTC